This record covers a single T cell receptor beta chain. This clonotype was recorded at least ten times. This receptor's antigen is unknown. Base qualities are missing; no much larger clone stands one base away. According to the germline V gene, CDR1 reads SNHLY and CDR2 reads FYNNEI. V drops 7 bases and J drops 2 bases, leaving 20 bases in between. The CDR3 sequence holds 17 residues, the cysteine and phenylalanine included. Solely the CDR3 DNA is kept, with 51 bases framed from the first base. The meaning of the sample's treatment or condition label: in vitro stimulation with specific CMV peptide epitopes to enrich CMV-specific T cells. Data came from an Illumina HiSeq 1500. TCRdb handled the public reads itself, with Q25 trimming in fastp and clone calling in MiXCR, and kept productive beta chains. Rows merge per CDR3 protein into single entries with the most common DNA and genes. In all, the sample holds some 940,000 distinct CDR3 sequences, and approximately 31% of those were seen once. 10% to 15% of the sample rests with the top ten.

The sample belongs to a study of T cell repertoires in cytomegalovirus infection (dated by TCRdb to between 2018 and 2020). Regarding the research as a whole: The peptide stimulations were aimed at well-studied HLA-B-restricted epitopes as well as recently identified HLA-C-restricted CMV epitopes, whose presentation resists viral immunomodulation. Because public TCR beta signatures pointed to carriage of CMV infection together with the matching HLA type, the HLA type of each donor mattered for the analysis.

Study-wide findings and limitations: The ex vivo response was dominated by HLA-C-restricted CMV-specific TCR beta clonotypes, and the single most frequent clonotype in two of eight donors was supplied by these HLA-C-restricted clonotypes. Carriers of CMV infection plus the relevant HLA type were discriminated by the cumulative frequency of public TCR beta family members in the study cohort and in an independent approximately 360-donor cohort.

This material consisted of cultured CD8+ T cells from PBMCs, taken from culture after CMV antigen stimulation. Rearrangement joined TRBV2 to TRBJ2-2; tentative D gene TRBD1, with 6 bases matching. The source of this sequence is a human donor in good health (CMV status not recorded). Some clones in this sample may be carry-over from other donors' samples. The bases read TGTGCCAGCATCAGCTCCCGGGACATAGCAAACACCGGGGAGCTGTTTTTT. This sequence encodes CASISSRDIANTGELFF.